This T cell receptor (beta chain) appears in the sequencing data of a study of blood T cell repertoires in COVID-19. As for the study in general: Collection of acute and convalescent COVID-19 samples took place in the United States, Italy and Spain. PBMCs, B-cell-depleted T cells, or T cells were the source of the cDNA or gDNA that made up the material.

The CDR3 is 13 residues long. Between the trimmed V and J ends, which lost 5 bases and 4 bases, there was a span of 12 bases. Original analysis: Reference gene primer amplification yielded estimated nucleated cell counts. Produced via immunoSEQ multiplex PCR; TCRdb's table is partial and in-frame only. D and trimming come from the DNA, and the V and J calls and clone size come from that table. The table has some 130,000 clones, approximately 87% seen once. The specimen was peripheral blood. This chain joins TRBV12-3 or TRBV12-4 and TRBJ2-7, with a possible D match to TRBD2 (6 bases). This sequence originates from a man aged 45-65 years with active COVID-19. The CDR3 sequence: CASSPLGLYEQYF. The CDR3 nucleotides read TGTGCCAGCAGTCCCCTGGGACTTTACGAGCAGTACTTC.